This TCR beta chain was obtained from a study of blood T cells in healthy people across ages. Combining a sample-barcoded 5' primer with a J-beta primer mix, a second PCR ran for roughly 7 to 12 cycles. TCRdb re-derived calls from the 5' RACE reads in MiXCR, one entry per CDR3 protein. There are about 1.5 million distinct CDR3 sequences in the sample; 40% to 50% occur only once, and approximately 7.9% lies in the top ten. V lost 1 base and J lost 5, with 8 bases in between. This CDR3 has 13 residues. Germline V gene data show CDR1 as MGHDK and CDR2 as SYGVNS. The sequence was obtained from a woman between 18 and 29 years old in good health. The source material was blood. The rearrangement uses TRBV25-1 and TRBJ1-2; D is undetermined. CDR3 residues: CASSEFGEYGYTF. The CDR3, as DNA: TGTGCCAGCAGTGAATTCGGGGAATATGGCTACACCTTC.